What follows are 20 T cell receptor beta chains derived from one specimen sequenced in a study of regulatory T cells in long-lasting Graves disease (dated by TCRdb to the early 2020s). The time point tag for this specimen amounts to: newly diagnosed GD, antithyroid drugs for less than 3 months. For both TCR sequencing and RNA sequencing, RNA was extracted from PBMCs in TRIzol. To prepare the library, multiplex PCR was applied. Sequencing was carried out with an Illumina HiSeq 4000. CDR3 regions were amplified by Arm-PCR with iRepertoire HTBI primers to construct TCR beta libraries. TCRdb reanalyzed the raw reads on its own, using fastp at Q25 for trimming and MiXCR for clone calling, and kept in-frame beta chains. Each entry is one CDR3 protein sequence, shown with its most common DNA and genes. The sample includes about 320,000 distinct CDR3 sequences, with under 20% observed a single time. The ten biggest clones cover more than 30% of the sample.

The specimen comprised peripheral blood mononuclear cells (PBMCs), sampled at new diagnosis, from a patient treated with antithyroid drugs. These receptors were collected from a female donor with Graves disease.

This clonotype was recorded at least ten times. This chain joins TRBV5-1 and TRBJ2-1; 11 bases are a match to TRBD2. The V segment lost 0 bases and the J segment 0 bases; nucleotides outside the gene matches: 5. From germline, CDR1 is SGHRS and CDR2 YFSETQ. This CDR3 is 18 amino acids long. CDR3 sequence reads: CASSLAGLAGGSYNEQFF. CDR3 bases: TGCGCCAGCAGCTTGGCGGGGCTAGCGGGAGGCTCCTACAATGAGCAGTTCTTC. Full variable domain (remainder filled in from reference TRBV5-1 and TRBJ2-1): KAGVTQTPRYLIKTRGQQVTLSCSPISGHRSVSWYQQTPGQGLQFLFEYFSETQRNKGNFPGRFSGRQFSNSRSEMNVSTLELGDSALYLCASSLAGLAGGSYNEQFFGPGTRLTVL.

This clonotype was found a few times. With only one base between it and a far larger clone, this is likely a read error. This sequence joins TRBV12-3 or TRBV12-4 and TRBJ2-7; maybe TRBD2 (5 bases). V lost 1 base and J 3 bases, leaving 10 bases between the germline ends. The CDR3 runs to 14 residues. Here the CDR3 reads CASSLGTGGYEQYF. CDR3 DNA sequence: TGTGCCAGCAGTTTAGGGACTGGCGGCTACGAGCAGTACTTC.

This clonotype was seen a handful of times. The rearrangement joins TRBV14 to TRBJ2-4; TRBD2 aligns across 8 bases. CDR3 length: 14 residues. V lost 3 bases, J lost 8 bases, and 6 bases stayed unmatched. Germline values: CDR1 SGHDN, CDR2 FVKESK. The DNA of the CDR3 is TGTGCCAGCAGCCACCAGCGGGAGTGGGACATTCAGTACTTC. This gives the protein CASSHQREWDIQYF. Variable domain in full (rest from reference TRBV14 and TRBJ2-4): EAGVTQFPSHSVIEKGQTVTLRCDPISGHDNLYWYRRVMGKEIKFLLHFVKESKQDESGMPNNRFLAERTGGTYSTLKVQPAELEDSGVYFCASSHQREWDIQYFGAGTRLSVL.

This clonotype was counted a few times. The chain couples TRBV4-2 to TRBJ2-7; TRBD2 agrees at 8 bases. The CDR3 totals 16 residues. Per germline, CDR1 LGHNA and CDR2 YNFKEQ. The trim removed 4 bases at V and 6 bases at J, leaving 14 bases unmatched. The CDR3 region has the DNA TGTGCCAGCAGCCCGCGAGGAGCGGGAGACCTCTCCGAGCAGTACTTC. Its translation: CASSPRGAGDLSEQYF.

This clonotype was seen at least ten times. The CDR3 loop reads CASSLSASGLGSGELFF. The CDR3 DNA reads as TGCGCCAGCAGCTTGTCCGCTAGCGGCCTTGGCTCCGGGGAGCTGTTTTTT. V usage is TRBV5-1 and J usage is TRBJ2-2; 7 nucleotides agree with TRBD2. The CDR3 spans 17 residues. Trimming at V came to 1 base and at J to 6 bases, leaving 12 bases not matched to a gene. Germline lookup yields CDR1 SGHRS and CDR2 YFSETQ. Variable domain in full (rest from reference TRBV5-1 and TRBJ2-2): KAGVTQTPRYLIKTRGQQVTLSCSPISGHRSVSWYQQTPGQGLQFLFEYFSETQRNKGNFPGRFSGRQFSNSRSEMNVSTLELGDSALYLCASSLSASGLGSGELFFGEGSRLTVL.

This clonotype was detected many times. The chain couples TRBV7-2 to TRBJ1-1; D is ambiguous. The CDR3 loop spans 16 amino acids. Germline CDR1 is SGHTA and CDR2 is FQGNSA. Deletions cut 5 bases from V and 0 bases from J, with 16 bases between. The CDR3 coding sequence is TGTGCCAGCAGCAGATCGGCGGGTACCATGAACACTGAAGCTTTCTTT. This translates into CASSRSAGTMNTEAFF.

The chain recombines TRBV20-1 with TRBJ1-1; no definite D call. Between the trimmed V and J ends, which lost 2 bases and 3 bases, there was a span of 7 bases. From germline, CDR1 is DFQATT and CDR2 SNEGSKA (reference sequence). The CDR3 length is 12 residues. The CDR3 nucleotides read TGCAGTGCTAGACTTACACACACTGAAGCTTTCTTT. This sequence encodes CSARLTHTEAFF.

This clonotype was counted many times. The chain carries TRBV19 and TRBJ2-2; TRBD1 or TRBD2 may be the D gene (5 bases each). This CDR3 region has 15 residues. Germline CDR1 and CDR2: LNHDA and SQIVND (reference sequence). Trimming removed 2 bases from V and 5 bases from J, with 12 bases in between. The CDR3 region is CASSIWGTSTGELFF. CDR3 nucleotides: TGTGCCAGTAGTATATGGGGGACCTCGACCGGGGAGCTGTTTTTT.

This clonotype was recorded many times. This sequence joins TRBV9 and TRBJ2-7; D is undetermined. The CDR3 sequence is 13 residues long. In germline, CDR1 is SGDLS, CDR2 YYNGEE. Between the trimmed V and J ends, which lost 3 bases and 3 bases, there was a span of 10 bases. CDR3 in amino acids: CASSGSPNYEQYF. The CDR3 nucleotides read TGTGCCAGCAGCGGCAGTCCCAACTACGAGCAGTACTTC.

V is TRBV6-2 or TRBV6-3 and J is TRBJ2-3; the match to TRBD2 covers 9 bases. The CDR3 contains 16 residues. From germline, CDR1 is MNHEY and CDR2 SVGEGT. V was pared by 4 bases and J by 3 bases, with 8 bases of the junction left unmatched. As DNA, the CDR3 is TGTGCCAGCAGTTTCCGTGTAGCGGGAGTGACAGATACGCAGTATTTT. This sequence encodes CASSFRVAGVTDTQYF.

This clonotype was observed many times. The V call is TRBV11-3, the J call TRBJ2-1; D possibly uses TRBD1 or TRBD2 (5 bases each). Trimming cost V 4 bases and J 6 bases, with 19 bases left between them. Germline CDR1 reads SGHNT; CDR2 reads YENEEA. This CDR3 region has 16 residues. In nucleotides, the CDR3 is TGTGCCAGCAGCTCAACTCGGGCGAGTGGGGGCAATGAGCAGTTCTTC. It yields the protein CASSSTRASGGNEQFF.

This rearrangement joins TRBV19 to TRBJ1-2, with 9 positions matching TRBD1. Germline V gives CDR1 LNHDA, CDR2 SQIVND (reference sequence). Trimming at V came to 3 bases and at J to 10 bases, leaving 12 bases not matched to a gene. The CDR3 spans 15 residues. The CDR3, as DNA: TGTGCCAGTAGTATTTCCATGGGACAGGGAATAGCCTACACCTTC. As protein: CASSISMGQGIAYTF.

V and J are TRBV12-3 or TRBV12-4 and TRBJ1-5; TRBD1 aligns across 10 bases. This CDR3 has 16 amino acids. The V and J ends lost 6 bases and 0 bases, in that order; junction bases with no gene match: 5. CDR3 DNA sequence: TGTGCCAGCAGGCCCGGGACAGGGGCTAGCAATCAGCCCCAGCATTTT. Its protein is CASRPGTGASNQPQHF.

This clonotype has a handful of counts. The CDR3 loop is CAWSGGTTNEKLFF. CDR3 DNA: TGTGCCTGGAGTGGAGGGACAACTAATGAAAAACTGTTTTTT. The rearrangement uses TRBV30 and TRBJ1-4, with D unresolved. V shed 1 base and J shed 0 bases, with 6 bases lying between them. This CDR3 is built from 14 residues. Germline V gene lookup returns CDR1 GTSNPN and CDR2 SVGIG (reference sequence).

This clonotype was recorded many times. The chain joins TRBV18 to TRBJ1-4, with D uncertain. In germline, CDR1 is KGHSH, CDR2 LQKENI. The CDR3 totals 16 residues. V gave up 1 base and J gave up 4 bases, with 13 bases separating them. The CDR3 bases are TGTGCCAGCTCACCACGCCAGAGGGCTGGTAATGAAAAACTGTTTTTT. This gives the protein CASSPRQRAGNEKLFF. The full variable domain, its missing parts supplied by reference TRBV18 and TRBJ1-4, is NAGVMQNPRHLVRRRGQEARLRCSPMKGHSHVYWYRQLPEEGLKFMVYLQKENIIDESGMPKERFSAEFPKEGPSILRIQQVVRGDSAAYFCASSPRQRAGNEKLFFGSGTQLSVL.

The rearrangement links TRBV7-2 to TRBJ1-5, with TRBD1 identical over 8 bases. The CDR3 is 15 residues long. The J segment lost 5 bases and the V segment lost 1 base, leaving 4 bases of the junction unmatched. The germline gives CDR1 SGHTA, CDR2 FQGNSA. DNA for the CDR3: TGTGCCAGCAGCTTAGGGGGACAGGCCGATCAGCCCCAGCATTTT. It yields the protein CASSLGGQADQPQHF.

In regard to this clonotype: One end of the junction fails to match germline, which may point to a read error. The chain recombines TRBV20-1 with TRBJ2-7; 10 nucleotides align to TRBD1. This CDR3 spans 15 amino acids. Germline CDR1 reads DFQATT; CDR2 reads SNEGSKA (reference sequence). In DNA, the CDR3 is TGCAGTGCTAGAGATCAGGACAGGGGGTCCTACGAGCAGTCCTTC. This gives the protein CSARDQDRGSYEQSF.

Concerning this clonotype: This probably arose from a read error, given a far larger clone one base away. The CDR3 carries no conserved terminal phenylalanine or tryptophan, so it likely arises from a read error. The J gene is TRBJ2-7, the V gene TRBV20-1, with 7 bases that match TRBD2. The DNA matches TRBJ2-5 better at its end, which makes the J call doubtful. This CDR3 is built from 15 residues. CDR1 is DFQATT and CDR2 is SNEGSKA in the germline V gene (reference sequence). Written as DNA, the CDR3 is TGCAGTGCTAGCCCCCCAGCGGGACACCAAGAGACCCAGTACCTC. Protein: CSASPPAGHQETQYL.

The chain joins TRBV4-1 to TRBJ2-7; D is perhaps TRBD1 (6 bases). Trimming stripped 4 bases from V and 4 bases from J, with 14 bases between. There are 14 residues in the CDR3. Germline lookup yields CDR1 MGHRA and CDR2 YSYEKL. Here the CDR3 DNA reads TGCGCCAGCAGCCCTCAACGGACAGAGTACGAGCAGTACTTC. This translates into CASSPQRTEYEQYF.

This clonotype was counted at least ten times. The chain couples TRBV19 to TRBJ1-4, with D perhaps TRBD1 (6 bases). Trimming took 6 bases from V and 8 from J, leaving 16 bases between them. This CDR3 is 14 amino acids long. Looked up from germline, CDR1 is LNHDA and CDR2 is SQIVND (reference sequence). The CDR3 coding sequence is TGTGCCAGTAGGGAAACAGGGCCCGGCGAAAAACTGTTTTTT. Protein: CASRETGPGEKLFF.